This T cell receptor beta chain was recorded in a study of blood T cell repertoires in COVID-19. Turning to the study itself: Samples came from the United States, Italy and Spain, spanning acute and convalescent COVID-19. T cells, B-cell-depleted T cells, or PBMCs supplied cDNA or gDNA.

In the authors' methods: Using reference gene primer amplification, nucleated cell counts were estimated. Sequencing used immunoSEQ multiplex PCR; TCRdb keeps in-frame clones, though not all of them. V and J calls and clone size come straight from that table; D and trimming were deduced from the DNA. The sample lists about 130,000 clones; just under 85% were seen once. The CDR3 has 16 residues. V lost 7 bases, J lost 3 bases, and 21 bases lay in between. Looked up from germline, CDR1 is GTSNPN and CDR2 is SVGIG (reference sequence). This clone occurred a few times. This sequence originates from a woman between 50 and 59 years old with acute or convalescent COVID-19. Sequencing input: peripheral blood. V usage is TRBV30 and J usage is TRBJ1-4, with D perhaps matching TRBD1 (5 bases). Here the CDR3 DNA reads TGTGCCTATAAATCGGGACTCGGGGGGGCTAATGAAAAACTGTTTTTT. Its translation is CAYKSGLGGANEKLFF.